Each of the 21 T cell receptor beta chains below was sequenced from the same sample in a study of blood T cell repertoires in COVID-19. Using immunoSEQ multiplex PCR, the repertoire was profiled, and TCRdb retains in-frame clones only, with some absent. The profile shows roughly 250,000 clones, roughly 84% of them singletons. Input material: peripheral blood. All receptors derive from a human donor with COVID-19, enrolled during active disease. The donor label of this sample is uncertain.

The genes are TRBV27 and TRBJ2-3; no firm D call. Germline loops: CDR1 MNHEY, CDR2 SMNVEV (reference sequence). The CDR3 extends over 15 amino acids. Trimming removed 2 bases from V and 2 bases from J, with 11 bases in between. In DNA form, the CDR3 reads TGTGCCAGCAGTTTACTGACACAGAACACAGATACGCAGTATTTT. It codes for CASSLLTQNTDTQYF.

This clone was picked up a small number of times. The genes are TRBV24-1 and TRBJ1-5, with D uncertain. The CDR3 loop spans 12 amino acids. V lost 0 bases and J lost 10, with 6 bases in between. Per the germline V gene, CDR1 is KGHDR and CDR2 is SFDVKD. The DNA for the CDR3 is TGTGCCACCAGTGATTTGGAGGGCCCCCAGCATTTT. It encodes CATSDLEGPQHF.

The chain is built from TRBV4-3 and TRBJ1-6, with 7 bases identical to TRBD1. The CDR3 covers 15 residues. CDR1 is LGHNA and CDR2 is YSLEER in the germline V gene. The V and J ends lost 4 bases and 9 bases, in that order; junction bases with no gene match: 9. CDR3 protein: CASSPGQSGTSPLHF. The CDR3 DNA is TGCGCCAGCAGCCCGGGACAGTCAGGGACTTCACCCCTCCACTTT.

This chain uses TRBV28 with TRBJ2-3, with 8 positions matching TRBD1. From germline, CDR1 is MDHEN and CDR2 SYDVKM. V was pared by 1 base and J by 1 base, with 1 base of the junction left unmatched. The CDR3 is 15 residues long. CDR3 region: CASSLSDRGTDTQYF. The CDR3 DNA sequence: TGTGCCAGCAGTTTATCGGACAGGGGCACAGATACGCAGTATTTT. The entire variable domain, with the rest obtained from reference TRBV28 and TRBJ2-3, is as follows: DVKVTQSSRYLVKRTGEKVFLECVQDMDHENMFWYRQDPGLGLRLIYFSYDVKMKEKGDIPEGYSVSREKKERFSLILESASTNQTSMYLCASSLSDRGTDTQYFGPGTRLTVL.

This chain joins TRBV28 and TRBJ2-3, with D unresolved. Germline CDR1 reads MDHEN; CDR2 reads SYDVKM. This CDR3 region has 14 residues. V shed 3 bases and J shed 0 bases, with 7 bases lying between them. This CDR3 reads CASSLKQSTDTQYF. DNA for the CDR3: TGTGCCAGCAGTTTGAAACAGAGCACAGATACGCAGTATTTT.

The chain combines TRBV6-5 with TRBJ2-1; D perhaps matches TRBD2 (6 bases). V gave up 7 bases and J gave up 7 bases, with 14 bases separating them. Germline lookup yields CDR1 MNHEY and CDR2 SVGAGI. The CDR3 covers 13 residues. CDR3 sequence reads: CASNGSGRNEQFF. The CDR3 region has the DNA TGTGCCAGCAACGGGTCGGGGAGGAATGAGCAGTTCTTC.

This clone has just a few counts. The V and J genes are TRBV2 and TRBJ2-4; D perhaps matches TRBD1 (5 bases). The CDR3 has 19 residues. V lost 2 bases, J lost 0 bases, and 20 bases lay in between. Per germline, CDR1 SNHLY and CDR2 FYNNEI. The CDR3 reads CASSEHALGQRLAKNIQYF. CDR3 coding DNA: TGTGCCAGCAGTGAACATGCACTGGGGCAGCGATTAGCCAAAAACATTCAGTACTTC.

The genes are TRBV19 and TRBJ2-1; 10 bases agree with TRBD2. Germline V gives CDR1 LNHDA, CDR2 SQIVND (reference sequence). The CDR3 extends over 16 amino acids. J was trimmed by 0 bases and V by 4 bases; bases with no gene match: 3. CDR3 bases: TGTGCCAGTAGTAGGCGACTAGCGGGCTCCTACAATGAGCAGTTCTTC. Protein product: CASSRRLAGSYNEQFF.

V usage is TRBV7-9 and J usage is TRBJ1-1; the match to TRBD1 covers 8 bases. The germline CDR1 and CDR2 sequences are SEHNR and FQNEAQ (reference sequence). With V trimmed by 5 bases and J by 1 base, 3 bases remained unmatched. This CDR3 is 14 amino acids long. CDR3 sequence (DNA): TGTGCCAGCAGCGACAGGGGTGGGAACACTGAAGCTTTCTTT. The encoded protein is CASSDRGGNTEAFF.

CDR3 region: CAWSRDSNQPQHF. In DNA, the CDR3 is TGTGCCTGGAGCAGGGATAGCAATCAGCCCCAGCATTTT. The chain uses TRBV30 and TRBJ1-5; a possible D gene is TRBD1 (5 bases). The V and J ends lost 3 bases and 0 bases respectively, with 6 bases between them. Germline assignment: CDR1 GTSNPN and CDR2 SVGIG (reference sequence). This CDR3 has 13 residues.

This clone occurred a few times. V usage is TRBV28 and J usage is TRBJ1-2; 7 bases match TRBD1. The CDR3 contains 16 residues. Per the germline V gene, CDR1 is MDHEN and CDR2 is SYDVKM. Unmatched junction bases numbered 7, after V lost 2 bases and J lost 1 base. CDR3 protein: CASSLAAGGYNYGYTF. DNA for the CDR3: TGTGCCAGCAGTTTAGCGGCAGGGGGATATAACTATGGCTACACCTTC.

The genes are TRBV7-2 and TRBJ1-5; no firm D call. The CDR3 extends over 16 amino acids. The germline V gene has CDR1 SGHTA and CDR2 FQGNSA. Deletions cut 5 bases from V and 4 bases from J, with 18 bases between. CDR3 region: CASSLGGYRVNQPQHF. DNA of the CDR3: TGTGCCAGCAGCCTTGGCGGGTATCGGGTAAATCAGCCCCAGCATTTT.

The chain employs TRBV2 and TRBJ2-1; maybe TRBD2 (5 bases). Germline V lookup: CDR1 SNHLY, CDR2 FYNNEI. The CDR3 sequence is 13 residues long. Trimming removed 5 bases at V and 3 bases at J, with 8 bases between. The CDR3 is CASSSGVYNEQFF. The CDR3 region has the DNA TGTGCCAGCAGTTCCGGGGTCTACAATGAGCAGTTCTTC.

The gene calls are TRBV28 and TRBJ1-4, with 10 bases fitting TRBD1. The CDR3 covers 18 residues. Germline CDR1 MDHEN, CDR2 SYDVKM. J was trimmed by 4 bases and V by 5 bases; bases with no gene match: 13. CDR3 region: CASSPDRRGQGFNEKLFF. The CDR3 DNA reads TGTGCCAGCAGTCCTGATCGGCGGGGACAGGGGTTTAATGAAAAACTGTTTTTT.

V gene TRBV28 combines with J gene TRBJ2-1, with D possibly being TRBD1 (6 bases). V was shortened by 2 bases and J by 10 bases, with 12 bases between the two germline ends. The CDR3 consists of 13 residues. The germline CDR1 and CDR2 sequences are MDHEN and SYDVKM. This chain's CDR3 is CASSLDRIGEQFF. The CDR3 DNA is TGTGCCAGCAGTTTAGACAGGATCGGGGAGCAGTTCTTC.

The chain uses TRBV7-3 and TRBJ2-1; a possible D gene is TRBD2 (5 bases). V was shortened by 2 bases and J by 8 bases, with 13 bases between the two germline ends. CDR3 length: 14 residues. From germline, CDR1 is SGHTA and CDR2 FQGTGA. The CDR3 coding sequence is TGTGCCAGCAGCTTAGGGCTAGCTCTCGATGAGCAGTTCTTC. It is translated as CASSLGLALDEQFF.

The V and J genes are TRBV24-1 and TRBJ2-1; D gene unclear. CDR3 length: 16 residues. Trimming left V 4 bases short and J 0 bases short, with 12 bases between. CDR1 KGHDR and CDR2 SFDVKD come from the germline V gene. This chain's CDR3 is CATSELDTSSYNEQFF. The CDR3 coding sequence is TGTGCCACCAGTGAACTCGACACGAGCTCCTACAATGAGCAGTTCTTC.

For the CDR3, the DNA is TGTGCCAGCAGCCCCCGGGGTAGCGGGAAATACAATGAGCAGTTCTTC. As protein: CASSPRGSGKYNEQFF. The chain has TRBV11-2 and TRBJ2-1, with 8 positions matching TRBD2. Trimming cost V 5 bases and J 4 bases; bases outside gene matches: 10. Germline V gene sequence: CDR1 SGHAT, CDR2 FQNNGV. The CDR3 runs to 16 residues.

The rearrangement joins TRBV27 to TRBJ2-1, with D perhaps matching TRBD1 (6 bases). The CDR3 sequence is 16 residues long. CDR1 is MNHEY and CDR2 is SMNVEV in the germline V gene (reference sequence). Trimming stripped 3 bases from V and 8 bases from J, with 20 bases between. CDR3 nucleotide sequence: TGTGCCAGCAGTTTTATGGGTCGCGGCAGGGGACATGAGCAGTTCTTC. This codes for CASSFMGRGRGHEQFF.

The chain employs TRBV6-2 or TRBV6-3 and TRBJ2-3, with 12 bases identical to TRBD2. The V gene end was trimmed by 1 base and the J gene end by 6 bases; junction bases not matched to a gene: 8. The CDR3 contains 17 residues. Per germline, CDR1 MNHEY and CDR2 SVGEGT. DNA of the CDR3: TGTGCCAGCAGTTACTTTGGACTAGCGGGGATGGGCGATACGCAGTATTTT. Its translation: CASSYFGLAGMGDTQYF.

This clone was seen more than once but under ten times. The V call is TRBV19, the J call TRBJ1-1; 7 bases fit TRBD1. This CDR3 is 16 amino acids long. CDR1 and CDR2 from the germline V gene are LNHDA and SQIVND (reference sequence). With V trimmed by 4 bases and J by 1 base, 9 bases remained unmatched. CDR3 DNA: TGTGCCAGTAGTACAGCAATAGGGGGCCGGAACACTGAAGCTTTCTTT. Its translation: CASSTAIGGRNTEAFF.